The 26 T cell receptor beta chains in this list originate from one sample, sequenced in a study of OX40 agonist ivuxolimab in advanced cancers. Sequencing used immunoSEQ multiplex PCR; TCRdb keeps in-frame clones, though not all of them. The sample consists of approximately 35,000 clones, roughly 84% of them appearing once. The starting material was CD4+ or CD8+ T cells sorted from blood, obtained in a trial of the OX40 agonist ivuxolimab. The receptors were gathered from an adult with an advanced solid tumor such as melanoma, head and neck, liver or kidney cancer.

The J gene is TRBJ1-5, the V gene TRBV7-8; D not resolved. Germline-derived CDR1 and CDR2 are SGHVS and FQNEAQ. V was pared by 2 bases and J by 7 bases, with 12 bases between. The CDR3 is 14 amino acids. The CDR3 loop reads CASSLLGGPQPQHF. CDR3 DNA: TGTGCCAGCAGCTTACTGGGTGGCCCACAGCCCCAGCATTTT.

This chain joins TRBV5-1 and TRBJ1-1; no reliable D call. V lost 0 bases, J lost 0 bases, and 18 bases lay in between. The CDR3 has 18 amino acids. CDR1 and CDR2 from the germline V gene are SGHRS and YFSETQ. The CDR3 reads CASSLAGRTISMNTEAFF. The DNA for the CDR3 is TGCGCCAGCAGCTTGGCCGGCAGAACAATAAGCATGAACACTGAAGCTTTCTTT.

The chain is built from TRBV7-8 and TRBJ1-2; D unresolved. With 4 bases removed from V and 4 bases from J, the gap between germline ends came to 7 bases. The CDR3 spans 12 residues. Germline loops: CDR1 SGHVS, CDR2 FQNEAQ. The CDR3 sequence: CASSSAGYGYTF. In DNA form, the CDR3 reads TGTGCCAGCAGCTCCGCCGGCTATGGCTACACCTTC.

The chain carries TRBV28 and TRBJ1-1; D remains unclear. This CDR3 has 11 amino acids. CDR1 and CDR2 from the germline V gene are MDHEN and SYDVKM. The germline V and J ends were trimmed by 1 base and 8 bases, with 5 bases remaining between them. This CDR3 is CASSLYREAFF. The CDR3, as DNA: TGTGCCAGCAGTTTATATAGAGAAGCTTTCTTT.

This rearrangement joins TRBV5-1 to TRBJ1-4, with D unclear. Germline-derived CDR1 and CDR2 are SGHRS and YFSETQ. There are 15 residues in the CDR3. V was trimmed by 4 bases and J by 1 base, leaving 11 bases between them. CDR3 residues: CASSTLGGTNEKLFF. The CDR3 DNA reads TGCGCCAGCAGCACGCTAGGAGGAACTAATGAAAAACTGTTTTTT.

This chain links TRBV5-1 with TRBJ2-3; the match to TRBD1 covers 9 bases. The CDR3 is 15 residues long. Germline V gene sequence: CDR1 SGHRS, CDR2 YFSETQ. V shed 4 bases, J shed 2 bases, and the junction held 5 bases outside the gene matches. The CDR3 loop is CASSPRTGDTDTQYF. Here the CDR3 DNA reads TGCGCCAGCAGCCCCCGGACAGGGGACACAGATACGCAGTATTTT.

Only a few counts were recorded for this clone. V and J are TRBV7-9 and TRBJ2-3; possibly TRBD1 for D (6 bases). This CDR3 is built from 15 residues. V shed 2 bases and J shed 6 bases, with 15 bases lying between them. From germline, CDR1 is SEHNR and CDR2 FQNEAQ (reference sequence). The CDR3, as DNA: TGTGCCAGCAGCTTATACGTGGGGGCGCAGGATACGCAGTATTTT. Amino acid sequence: CASSLYVGAQDTQYF.

The V and J genes are TRBV6-5 and TRBJ2-3, with D unresolved. CDR1 is MNHEY, CDR2 SVGAGI, per germline. The CDR3 is 11 amino acids. V was cut by 5 bases and J by 2 bases, with 2 bases left in between. The CDR3 DNA reads TGTGCCAGCAGTAACACAGATACGCAGTATTTT. Translating it yields CASSNTDTQYF.

The chain combines TRBV6-5 with TRBJ1-3; 10 positions match TRBD1. Germline CDR1 is MNHEY and CDR2 is SVGAGI. With 6 bases clipped from V and 8 bases from J, the junction kept 10 bases outside the gene matches. The CDR3 sequence is 15 residues long. The CDR3 loop is CASRMTGGSIDTIYF. The CDR3 DNA sequence: TGTGCCAGCAGAATGACAGGGGGCTCGATTGACACCATATATTTT.

The rearrangement uses TRBV4-1 and TRBJ2-5; the match to TRBD2 covers 7 bases. The length of the CDR3 is 15 residues. V dropped 0 bases and J dropped 5; count of bases not matched to a gene: 6. The germline V gene encodes CDR1 MGHRA and CDR2 YSYEKL. CDR3 amino acids: CASSQDGGGLETQYF. In DNA form, the CDR3 reads TGCGCCAGCAGCCAAGATGGGGGAGGGCTGGAGACCCAGTACTTC.

This clone showed up just a few times. J is TRBJ1-1 and V is TRBV2; a possible D gene is TRBD1 (5 bases). Looked up from germline, CDR1 is SNHLY and CDR2 is FYNNEI. The CDR3 has 16 amino acids. V lost 3 bases to trimming and J lost 0 bases, with 14 bases between them. The DNA of the CDR3 is TGTGCCAGCAGTGACCGGGGGAGGGAGCTGAACACTGAAGCTTTCTTT. As protein: CASSDRGRELNTEAFF.

The chain links TRBV7-9 to TRBJ1-3; the D is unclear. Trimming shortened V by 2 bases and J by 3 bases, and 14 bases separated the two germline ends. Germline V gene sequence: CDR1 SEHNR, CDR2 FQNEAQ (reference sequence). The CDR3 runs 16 residues. CDR3 loop: CASSLLGVDLGNTIYF. CDR3 in DNA: TGTGCCAGCAGCTTACTTGGAGTGGACCTTGGAAACACCATATATTTT.

V is TRBV6-5 and J is TRBJ2-3; TRBD2 is a possible D gene (7 bases). The germline V gene has CDR1 MNHEY and CDR2 SVGAGI. V lost 7 bases and J 2 bases, leaving 10 bases between the germline ends. This CDR3 has 13 amino acids. The CDR3 spells CASTRGHTDTQYF. CDR3 bases: TGTGCCAGCACGCGGGGGCACACAGATACGCAGTATTTT.

There are a few counts of this clone. The chain is built from TRBV6-1 and TRBJ2-2; D is possibly TRBD2 (6 bases). CDR1 is MNHNS, CDR2 SASEGT, per germline. V was trimmed by 9 bases and J by 4 bases, leaving 15 bases between them. This CDR3 comprises 14 residues. The CDR3 region has the DNA TGTGCCAGTGGACTATCGCGTTTCACCGGGGAGCTGTTTTTT. This translates into CASGLSRFTGELFF.

The chain employs TRBV11-2 and TRBJ1-3, with no clear D. Looked up from germline, CDR1 is SGHAT and CDR2 is FQNNGV. This CDR3 spans 13 amino acids. Trimming took off 5 bases at V and 0 bases at J, with 5 bases between the two ends. The DNA of the CDR3 is TGTGCCAGCAGCCCGTACTCTGGAAACACCATATATTTT. As protein: CASSPYSGNTIYF.

V is TRBV29-1 and J is TRBJ2-1; D is undetermined. Germline CDR1 reads SQVTM; CDR2 reads ANQGSEA. The CDR3 covers 13 residues. V shed 3 bases and J shed 3 bases, with 9 bases lying between them. The CDR3 DNA is TGCAGCGTTGACGGTCAATACTACAATGAGCAGTTCTTC. Its translation is CSVDGQYYNEQFF.

J is TRBJ2-1 and V is TRBV13; TRBD1 or TRBD2 may be the D gene (5 bases each). From germline, CDR1 is PRHDT and CDR2 FYEKMQ (reference sequence). The CDR3 totals 16 residues. V was pared by 1 base and J by 0 bases, with 10 bases between. The chain's CDR3 is CASSLAGRSSYNEQFF. The CDR3 DNA reads TGTGCCAGCAGCTTAGCGGGGCGGAGCTCCTACAATGAGCAGTTCTTC.

V is TRBV11-2 and J is TRBJ2-7, with no clear D. Germline assignment: CDR1 SGHAT and CDR2 FQNNGV. V lost 2 bases to trimming and J lost 3 bases, with 5 bases between them. The CDR3 runs 12 residues. For the CDR3, the DNA is TGTGCCAGCAGCTTATGGAACTACGAGCAGTACTTC. This gives the protein CASSLWNYEQYF.

This sequence joins TRBV7-5 and TRBJ2-6; TRBD1 was called by the table and not checked on the DNA. TRBV7-5 is designated a pseudogene. The CDR3 consists of 17 residues. CDR3 amino acids: CARTYLNRQSRANVLTF. The DNA of the CDR3 is TGTGCCAGAACGTATCTGAATAGACAAAGTCGGGCCAACGTCCTGACTTTC.

In DNA, the CDR3 is TGTGCCACCAGCGACCGACAGGGAGGGGCAGATACGCAGTATTTT. It specifies CATSDRQGGADTQYF. The chain joins TRBV15 to TRBJ2-3; D is tentatively TRBD1 or TRBD2 (7 bases each). Per the germline V gene, CDR1 is LNHNV and CDR2 is YYDKDF (reference sequence). CDR3 size: 15 residues. V lost 5 bases and J lost 4, with 16 bases in between. Full variable domain (missing parts from reference TRBV15 and TRBJ2-3): DAMVIQNPRYQVTQFGKPVTLSCSQTLNHNVMYWYQQKSSQAPKLLFHYYDKDFNNEADTPDNFQSRRPNTSFCFLDIRSPGLGDTAMYLCATSDRQGGADTQYFGPGTRLTVL.

The J gene is TRBJ1-3, the V gene TRBV19; a weak D match, TRBD1 (5 bases). Trimming removed 1 base at V and 4 bases at J, with 14 bases between. Germline lookup yields CDR1 LNHDA and CDR2 SQIVND (reference sequence). This CDR3 region has 16 residues. The CDR3: CASSIARMGLGNTIYF. CDR3 nucleotide sequence: TGTGCCAGTAGTATAGCTCGGATGGGACTCGGAAACACCATATATTTT.

This clone was counted only a few times. The chain couples TRBV29-1 to TRBJ2-1, with 8 bases lining up with TRBD1. Trimming cost V 1 base and J 5 bases; bases outside gene matches: 4. CDR3 length: 14 residues. CDR1 SQVTM and CDR2 ANQGSEA come from the germline V gene. CDR3: CSVEGTGFDNEQFF. CDR3 DNA: TGCAGCGTTGAAGGGACAGGGTTTGACAATGAGCAGTTCTTC.

The chain carries TRBV5-1 and TRBJ2-3; 7 bases match TRBD2. CDR1 SGHRS and CDR2 YFSETQ come from the germline V gene. Trimming removed 4 bases from V and 4 bases from J; junction bases left unmatched: 6. The CDR3 has 14 residues. CDR3 in DNA: TGCGCCAGCAGCCAAGCGGGGTACCCAGATACGCAGTATTTT. Protein: CASSQAGYPDTQYF.

V usage is TRBV9 and J usage is TRBJ1-2, with 8 positions matching TRBD1. The ends lost 0 bases at V and 7 bases at J; junction bases unmatched: 14. The CDR3 length is 17 residues. Germline V gene sequence: CDR1 SGDLS, CDR2 YYNGEE. The CDR3 DNA sequence: TGTGCCAGCAGCGTAGCCTTTTCAGGGGGCGGTGCGGGTGGCTACACCTTC. Translated: CASSVAFSGGGAGGYTF. Drawing the rest from reference TRBV9 and TRBJ1-2, the complete variable domain is DSGVTQTPKHLITATGQRVTLRCSPRSGDLSVYWYQQSLDQGLQFLIQYYNGEERAKGNILERFSAQQFPDLHSELNLSSLELGDSALYFCASSVAFSGGGAGGYTFGSGTRLTVV.

The chain employs TRBV18 and TRBJ1-5; D unclear. The V and J ends lost 6 bases and 7 bases respectively, with 13 bases between them. This CDR3 contains 13 residues. CDR1 and CDR2 (germline): KGHSH, LQKENI. The CDR3 sequence: CASSPEGGQPQHF. CDR3 in DNA: TGTGCCAGCTCCCCCGAGGGCGGGCAGCCCCAGCATTTT.

This clone is medium-sized by share. J is TRBJ1-6 and V is TRBV5-1; 7 bases are shared with TRBD1. The V segment lost 4 bases and the J segment 10 bases; nucleotides outside the gene matches: 8. CDR3 length: 14 residues. Germline CDR1 reads SGHRS; CDR2 reads YFSETQ. CDR3 amino acids: CASSSTGVGSPLHF. CDR3 nucleotides: TGCGCCAGCAGCAGCACAGGGGTTGGATCACCCCTCCACTTT.